This T cell receptor beta chain appears in the sequencing data of a study of T-cell memory formation after mild COVID-19. In the study overall: Largely, TCR clusters stayed within a single donor.

This clonotype was picked up many times. There are 13 residues in the CDR3. The V gene's germline CDR1 is SGDLS and CDR2 YYNGEE. The V end was cut by 4 bases, the J end by 3 bases, with 10 bases between. TCRdb redid the calling of the 5' RACE reads with MiXCR, one entry per CDR3 protein. The sample carries around 530,000 distinct CDR3 sequences, roughly 21% recorded once. The specimen sequenced was PBMCs or a T cell subset sorted from them (not recorded which). This sequence originates from an adult woman who had mild COVID-19 (a few samples of this study predate the infection). Cell type and time point are not known. The gene calls are TRBV9 and TRBJ2-5; perhaps TRBD1 as D (5 bases). CDR3 sequence reads: CASSQGREETQYF. CDR3 DNA sequence: TGTGCCAGCAGCCAGGGCAGGGAAGAGACCCAGTACTTC.